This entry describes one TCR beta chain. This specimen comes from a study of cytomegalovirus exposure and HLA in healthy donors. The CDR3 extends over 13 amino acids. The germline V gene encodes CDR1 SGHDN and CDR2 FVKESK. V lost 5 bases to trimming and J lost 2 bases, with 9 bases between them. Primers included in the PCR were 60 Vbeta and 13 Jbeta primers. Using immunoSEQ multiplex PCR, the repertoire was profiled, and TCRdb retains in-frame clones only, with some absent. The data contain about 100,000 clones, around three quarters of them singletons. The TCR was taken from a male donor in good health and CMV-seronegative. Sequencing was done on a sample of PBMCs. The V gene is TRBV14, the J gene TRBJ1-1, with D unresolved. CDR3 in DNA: TGTGCCAGCAGCGTCGGCGGTAACACTGAAGCTTTCTTT. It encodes CASSVGGNTEAFF.